A single sample is the source of the 7 T cell receptor beta chains below, sequenced in a study of blood T cell repertoires in COVID-19. Method: immunoSEQ multiplex PCR; TCRdb's copy keeps in-frame clones and lacks some. There are 200,000 to 300,000 clones in the sample; 70% to 90% occur only once, and over 1% lies in the top ten. The sample was PBMCs or T cells enriched from blood (not recorded which). These receptors all come from a woman aged 40 to 49 with acute COVID-19.

The rearrangement uses TRBV12-3 or TRBV12-4 and TRBJ1-2, with no clear D. Trimming shortened V by 7 bases and J by 7 bases, and 16 bases separated the two germline ends. The CDR3 sequence is 13 residues long. The CDR3 nucleotides are TGTGCCAGCACGAGGGCCGGCTGGTCTGGCTACACCTTC. It codes for CASTRAGWSGYTF.

The CDR3 sequence: CASSPLAGEGGEQFF. DNA for the CDR3: TGCGCCAGCAGCCCTCTAGCGGGAGAAGGGGGAGAGCAGTTCTTC. The genes are TRBV5-1 and TRBJ2-1; 10 positions agree with TRBD2. Germline CDR1 is SGHRS and CDR2 is YFSETQ. With V trimmed by 4 bases and J by 10 bases, 11 bases remained unmatched. The CDR3 totals 15 residues.

The chain links TRBV11-3 to TRBJ2-2, with TRBD2 as a possible D gene (5 bases). Trimming shortened V by 5 bases and J by 8 bases, and 12 bases separated the two germline ends. The CDR3 totals 13 residues. Germline-derived CDR1 and CDR2 are SGHNT and YENEEA. The CDR3 protein is CASSPIGMGELFF. CDR3 in DNA: TGTGCCAGCAGCCCGATCGGGATGGGGGAGCTGTTTTTT.

V is TRBV18 and J is TRBJ2-1; possible D gene TRBD1, 5 bases. The CDR3 consists of 15 residues. Germline V CDR1 and CDR2: KGHSH, LQKENI. V shed 0 bases and J shed 4 bases, with 10 bases lying between them. The CDR3 loop reads CASSPPAGIYNEQFF. The DNA for the CDR3 is TGTGCCAGCTCACCACCCGCAGGGATTTACAATGAGCAGTTCTTC.

This clone has a single count. The rearrangement joins TRBV24-1 to TRBJ2-2, with TRBD1 identical over 7 bases. The CDR3 is made up of 14 amino acids. V trimming: 9 bases; J trimming: 2 bases; junction bases outside the gene matches: 5. From germline, CDR1 is KGHDR and CDR2 SFDVKD. CDR3 nucleotide sequence: TGTGCCACCTCCGGGACAGTTAACACCGGGGAGCTGTTTTTT. Its protein product is CATSGTVNTGELFF.

V is TRBV18 and J is TRBJ2-7; D is uncertain. CDR1 and CDR2 from the germline V gene are KGHSH and LQKENI. Trimming took 6 bases from V and 0 from J, leaving 6 bases between them. CDR3 length: 12 amino acids. CDR3 residues: CASSPNSYEQYV. CDR3 bases: TGTGCCAGCTCTCCCAACTCCTACGAGCAGTACGTC.

V and J are TRBV7-9 and TRBJ1-5, with TRBD1 as a possible D gene (5 bases). Germline-derived CDR1 and CDR2 are SEHNR and FQNEAQ (reference sequence). The CDR3 length is 13 residues. V dropped 5 bases and J dropped 4 bases, with 9 bases sitting between them. CDR3 amino acids: CASSHRQNQPQHF. Written as DNA, the CDR3 is TGTGCCAGCAGCCATCGACAGAATCAGCCCCAGCATTTT.